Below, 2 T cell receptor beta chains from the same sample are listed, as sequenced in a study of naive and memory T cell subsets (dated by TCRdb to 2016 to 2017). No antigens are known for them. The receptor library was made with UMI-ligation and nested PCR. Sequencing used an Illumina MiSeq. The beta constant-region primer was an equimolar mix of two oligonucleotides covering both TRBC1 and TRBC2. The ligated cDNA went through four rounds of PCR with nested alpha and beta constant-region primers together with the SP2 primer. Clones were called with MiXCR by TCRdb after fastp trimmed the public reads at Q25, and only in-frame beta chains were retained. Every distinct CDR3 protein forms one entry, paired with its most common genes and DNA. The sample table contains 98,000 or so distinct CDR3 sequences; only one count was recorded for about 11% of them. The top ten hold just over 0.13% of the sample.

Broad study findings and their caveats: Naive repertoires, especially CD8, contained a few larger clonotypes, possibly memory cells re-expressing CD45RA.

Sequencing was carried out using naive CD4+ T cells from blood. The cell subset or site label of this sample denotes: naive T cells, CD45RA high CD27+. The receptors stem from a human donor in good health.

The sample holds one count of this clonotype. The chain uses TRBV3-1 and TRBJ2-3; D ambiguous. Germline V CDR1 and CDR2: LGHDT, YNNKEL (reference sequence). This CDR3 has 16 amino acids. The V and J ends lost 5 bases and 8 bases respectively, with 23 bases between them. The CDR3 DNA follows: TGTGCCAGCAGCTACTTCCTTGGTCCAGCGCAGAGTACGCAGTATTTT. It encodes CASSYFLGPAQSTQYF.

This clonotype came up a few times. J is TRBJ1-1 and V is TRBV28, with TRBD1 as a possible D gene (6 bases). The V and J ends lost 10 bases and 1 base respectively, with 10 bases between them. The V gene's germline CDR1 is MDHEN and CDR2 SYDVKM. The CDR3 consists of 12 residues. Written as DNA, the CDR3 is TGTGCCAACAAGGGGGGGAACACTGAAGCTTTCTTT. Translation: CANKGGNTEAFF.